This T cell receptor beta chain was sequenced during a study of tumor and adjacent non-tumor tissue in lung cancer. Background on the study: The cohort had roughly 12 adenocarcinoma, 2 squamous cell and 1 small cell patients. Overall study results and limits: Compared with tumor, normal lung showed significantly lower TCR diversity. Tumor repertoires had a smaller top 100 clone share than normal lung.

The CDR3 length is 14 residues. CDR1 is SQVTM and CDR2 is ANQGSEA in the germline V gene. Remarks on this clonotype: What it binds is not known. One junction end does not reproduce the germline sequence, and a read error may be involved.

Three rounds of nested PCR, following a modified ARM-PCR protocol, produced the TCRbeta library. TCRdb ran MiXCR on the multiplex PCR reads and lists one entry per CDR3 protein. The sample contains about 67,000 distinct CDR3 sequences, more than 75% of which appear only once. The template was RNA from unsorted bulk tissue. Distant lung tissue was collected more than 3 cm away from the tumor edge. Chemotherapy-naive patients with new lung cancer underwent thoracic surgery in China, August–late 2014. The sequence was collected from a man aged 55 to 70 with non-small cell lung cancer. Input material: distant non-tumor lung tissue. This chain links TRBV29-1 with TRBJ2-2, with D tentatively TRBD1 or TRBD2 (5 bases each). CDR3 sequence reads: CSAYPRVGEGDLFF. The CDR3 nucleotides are TGCAGCGCCTACCCCAGGGTCGGGGAAGGGGACCTGTTTTTT.